The present T cell receptor (beta chain) was sequenced within a study of PD-L1 blockade in urothelial cancer. Overall study context: Atezolizumab was started by patients at some point between 2014 and 2015 at 1,200 mg intravenously every 3 weeks. A median blood sample held 141,255 T cells and tens of thousands of unique TCRs. Study-wide results and caveats: In blood at 3 weeks, tumor-associated clones expanded more among patients with durable benefit.

In germline, CDR1 is WNHNN, CDR2 SYGVQD (reference sequence). The CDR3 runs 15 residues. The ends lost 3 bases at V and 7 bases at J; junction bases unmatched: 5. Time point defined: pretreatment peripheral blood. Patients were living with locally advanced or metastatic urothelial carcinoma. This clone was found once. Antigen specificity is unknown. The data were produced by immunoSEQ multiplex PCR, yet TCRdb's version contains in-frame clones alone and is incomplete. The sample includes 45,000 to 70,000 clones, about 85% of them seen just once. The sequence was obtained from a man between 65 and 79 years old with urothelial cancer. The rearrangement joins TRBV10-1 to TRBJ2-1, with 11 positions matching TRBD1. Source: PBMCs, taken around atezolizumab (anti-PD-L1) treatment. For the CDR3, the DNA is TGCGCCAGCAGTGAAGGGACAGGGGGAGGGAATGAGCAGTTCTTC. Protein: CASSEGTGGGNEQFF.